A single sample gave rise to the 3 T cell receptor beta chains below, sequenced in a study of PD-1 blockade in classical Hodgkin lymphoma. Time point denoted: newly diagnosed, previously untreated cHL patient sample. Researchers used magnetic negative selection to pull out pure CD4+ T cells from thawed PBMCs. Only in-frame clones appear in the TCRdb table, and some are missing; sequencing was by immunoSEQ multiplex PCR. The data show roughly 23,000 clones, 75% to 90% seen once. The sequenced sample was CD4+ T cells from blood. The receptors derive from a human donor with classical Hodgkin lymphoma.

The rearrangement links TRBV5-1 to TRBJ2-3; TRBD1 matches 9 bases. Trimming at V came to 3 bases and at J to 6 bases, leaving 8 bases not matched to a gene. The CDR3 runs 15 residues. The V gene's germline CDR1 is SGHRS and CDR2 YFSETQ. CDR3 region: CASSWGQGPADTQYF. For the CDR3, the DNA is TGCGCCAGCAGCTGGGGACAGGGTCCGGCGGATACGCAGTATTTT. The variable domain in full, with the rest retrieved from reference TRBV5-1 and TRBJ2-3, is KAGVTQTPRYLIKTRGQQVTLSCSPISGHRSVSWYQQTPGQGLQFLFEYFSETQRNKGNFPGRFSGRQFSNSRSEMNVSTLELGDSALYLCASSWGQGPADTQYFGPGTRLTVL.

This clone appeared once. The rearrangement uses TRBV30 and TRBJ2-7; a weak D match, TRBD1 (5 bases). Looked up from germline, CDR1 is GTSNPN and CDR2 is SVGIG (reference sequence). CDR3 length equals 12 residues. V was cut by 0 bases and J by 6 bases, with 9 bases left in between. Written as DNA, the CDR3 is TGTGCCTGGAGTGTCGGCAGGGCCGAGCAGTACTTC. Its protein product is CAWSVGRAEQYF.

On this clone: Within the sample, other DNA sequences also encode this same CDR3. The rearrangement joins TRBV9 to TRBJ2-7, with 10 bases that match TRBD2. V trimming: 4 bases; J trimming: 0 bases; junction bases outside the gene matches: 4. There are 15 residues in the CDR3. Germline CDR1 reads SGDLS; CDR2 reads YYNGEE. The chain's CDR3 is CASSLGLADSYEQYF. The CDR3 region has the DNA TGTGCCAGCAGCCTAGGACTAGCGGACTCCTACGAGCAGTACTTC. The variable domain in full, with the rest retrieved from reference TRBV9 and TRBJ2-7, is DSGVTQTPKHLITATGQRVTLRCSPRSGDLSVYWYQQSLDQGLQFLIQYYNGEERAKGNILERFSAQQFPDLHSELNLSSLELGDSALYFCASSLGLADSYEQYFGPGTRLTVT.